This T cell receptor beta chain was captured by sequencing in a study of Graves' ophthalmopathy and Graves' hyperthyroidism. Study-wide context: Being free of ophthalmopathy for 18 months of follow-up defined stable hyperthyroidism.

Amplification of TCR beta CDR3 regions used RNA transcripts. A first-round RT-PCR used HTBI primers, followed by a second-round multiplex PCR. One entry per CDR3 protein results from TCRdb running MiXCR on the multiplex PCR reads. The sample shows about 1.1 million distinct CDR3 sequences, approximately 35% of them seen only once. CDR1 LNHDA and CDR2 SQIVND come from the germline V gene (reference sequence). Trimming removed 4 bases from V and 7 bases from J, with 14 bases in between. The CDR3 extends over 15 amino acids. Hyperthyroidism patients had new diagnoses, durations under 2 months, and ages of 18 to 65.

The source is an adult man with Graves' hyperthyroidism. The V call is TRBV19, the J call TRBJ1-6, with D perhaps TRBD1 (5 bases). Sequenced input: peripheral blood or thyroid tissue (not recorded which). CDR3 coding DNA: TGTGCCAGTAGTACCGGGGCACTCGACAATTCACCCCTCCACTTT. Amino acid sequence: CASSTGALDNSPLHF.